This T cell receptor (beta chain) appears in the sequencing data of a study of neurological immune-mediated disorders. A single record per CDR3 protein comes from TCRdb applying MiXCR to the 5' RACE reads. The sample lists roughly 36,000 distinct CDR3 sequences; almost 7.5% were seen once. The V gene end was trimmed by 3 bases and the J gene end by 7 bases; junction bases not matched to a gene: 10. Germline CDR1 GTSNPN, CDR2 SVGIG (reference sequence). The CDR3 has 15 amino acids. This clonotype came up a few times. The sample was CD4+ T cells from blood. The clonotype was recovered from a man aged 50-60 years in good health. V usage is TRBV30 and J usage is TRBJ1-4, with 8 bases that match TRBD1. CDR3: CAWSPTGTGGEKLFF. CDR3 DNA sequence: TGTGCCTGGAGCCCCACCGGGACAGGAGGTGAAAAACTGTTTTTT.